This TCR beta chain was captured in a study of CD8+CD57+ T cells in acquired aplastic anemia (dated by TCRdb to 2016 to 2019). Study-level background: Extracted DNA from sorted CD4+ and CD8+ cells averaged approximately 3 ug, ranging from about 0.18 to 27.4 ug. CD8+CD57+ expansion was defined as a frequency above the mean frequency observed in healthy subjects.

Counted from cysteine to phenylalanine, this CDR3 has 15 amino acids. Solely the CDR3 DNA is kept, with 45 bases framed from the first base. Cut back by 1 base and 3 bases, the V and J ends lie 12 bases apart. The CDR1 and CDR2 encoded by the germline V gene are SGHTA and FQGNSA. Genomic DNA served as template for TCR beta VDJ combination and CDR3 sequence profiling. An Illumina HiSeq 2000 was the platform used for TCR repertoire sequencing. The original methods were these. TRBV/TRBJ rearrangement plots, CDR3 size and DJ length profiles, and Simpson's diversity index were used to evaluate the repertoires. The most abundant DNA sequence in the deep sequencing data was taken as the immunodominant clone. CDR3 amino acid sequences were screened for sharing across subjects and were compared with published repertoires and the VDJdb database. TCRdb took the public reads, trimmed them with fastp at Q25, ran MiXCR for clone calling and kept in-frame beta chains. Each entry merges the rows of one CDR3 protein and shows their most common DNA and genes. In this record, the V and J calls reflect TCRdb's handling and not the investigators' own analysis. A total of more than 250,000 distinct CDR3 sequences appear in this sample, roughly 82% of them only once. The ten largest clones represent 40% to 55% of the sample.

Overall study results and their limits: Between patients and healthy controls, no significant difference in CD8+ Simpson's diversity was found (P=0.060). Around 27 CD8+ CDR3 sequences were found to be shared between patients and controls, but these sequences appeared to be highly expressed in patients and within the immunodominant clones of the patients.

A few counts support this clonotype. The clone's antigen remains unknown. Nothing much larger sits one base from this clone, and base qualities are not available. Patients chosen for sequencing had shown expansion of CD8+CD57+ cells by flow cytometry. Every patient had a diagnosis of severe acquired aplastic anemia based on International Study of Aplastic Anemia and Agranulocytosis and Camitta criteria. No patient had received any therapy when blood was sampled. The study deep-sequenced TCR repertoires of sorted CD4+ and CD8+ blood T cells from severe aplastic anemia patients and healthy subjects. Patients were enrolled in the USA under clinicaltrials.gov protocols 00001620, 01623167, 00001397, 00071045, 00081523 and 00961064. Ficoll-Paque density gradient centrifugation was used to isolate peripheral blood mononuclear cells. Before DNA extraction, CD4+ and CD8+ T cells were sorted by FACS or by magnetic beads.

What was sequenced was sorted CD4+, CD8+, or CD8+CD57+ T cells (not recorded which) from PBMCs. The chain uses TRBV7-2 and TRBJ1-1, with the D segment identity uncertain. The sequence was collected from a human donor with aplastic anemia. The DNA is TGTGCCAGCAGCTTAGAGCGGACTGGCGACACTGAAGCTTTCTTT. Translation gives CASSLERTGDTEAFF.